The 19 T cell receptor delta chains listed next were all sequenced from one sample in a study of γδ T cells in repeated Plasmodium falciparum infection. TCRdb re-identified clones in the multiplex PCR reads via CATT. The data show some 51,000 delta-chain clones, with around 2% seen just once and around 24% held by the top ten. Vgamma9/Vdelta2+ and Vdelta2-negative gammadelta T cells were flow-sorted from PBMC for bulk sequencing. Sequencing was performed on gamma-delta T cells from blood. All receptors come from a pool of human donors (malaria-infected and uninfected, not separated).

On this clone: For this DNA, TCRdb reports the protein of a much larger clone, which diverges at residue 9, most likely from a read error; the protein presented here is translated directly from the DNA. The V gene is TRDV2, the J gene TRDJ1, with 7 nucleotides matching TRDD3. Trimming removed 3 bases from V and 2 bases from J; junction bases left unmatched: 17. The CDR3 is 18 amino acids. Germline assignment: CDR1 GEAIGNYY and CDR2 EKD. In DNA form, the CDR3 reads TGTGCCTGTGACCCGGTACTGGGGCATACAAGAGAGACCGATAAACTCATCTTT. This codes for CACDPVLGHTRETDKLIF.

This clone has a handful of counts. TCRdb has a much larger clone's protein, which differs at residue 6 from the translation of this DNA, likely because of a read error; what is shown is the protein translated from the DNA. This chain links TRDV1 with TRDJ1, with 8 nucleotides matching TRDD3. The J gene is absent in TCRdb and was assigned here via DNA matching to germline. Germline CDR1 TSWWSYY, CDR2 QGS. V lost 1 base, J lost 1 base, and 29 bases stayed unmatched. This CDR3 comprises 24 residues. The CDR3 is CALGEPRVFTWAGWGYRLTDKLIF. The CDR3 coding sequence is TGTGCTCTTGGGGAACCTAGAGTCTTCACCTGGGCAGGATGGGGATACAGGCTCACCGATAAACTCATCTTT.

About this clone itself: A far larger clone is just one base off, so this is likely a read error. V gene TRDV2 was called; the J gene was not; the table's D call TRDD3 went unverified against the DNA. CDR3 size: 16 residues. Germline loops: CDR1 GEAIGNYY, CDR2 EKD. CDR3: CACDIVGTLVTDKLIF. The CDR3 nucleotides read TGTGCCTGTGACATCGTAGGGACCCTGGTTACCGATAAGCTCATCTTT.

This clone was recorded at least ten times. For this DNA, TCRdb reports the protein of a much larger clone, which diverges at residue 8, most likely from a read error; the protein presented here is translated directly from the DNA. The CDR3 here is CAYIVLTGGGYGPYTDKLIF. In DNA, the CDR3 is TGTGCTTATATAGTCCTGACTGGTGGGGGATACGGGCCGTACACCGATAAACTCATCTTT. The chain joins TRAV38-2/DV8 to TRDJ1; TRDD3 matches 11 bases. Here the J gene was assigned by germline matching of the DNA, as TCRdb has none. CDR1 is TSESDYY and CDR2 is QEAYKQQN in the germline V gene. The CDR3 contains 20 residues. V shed 6 bases, J shed 0 bases, and the junction held 19 bases outside the gene matches.

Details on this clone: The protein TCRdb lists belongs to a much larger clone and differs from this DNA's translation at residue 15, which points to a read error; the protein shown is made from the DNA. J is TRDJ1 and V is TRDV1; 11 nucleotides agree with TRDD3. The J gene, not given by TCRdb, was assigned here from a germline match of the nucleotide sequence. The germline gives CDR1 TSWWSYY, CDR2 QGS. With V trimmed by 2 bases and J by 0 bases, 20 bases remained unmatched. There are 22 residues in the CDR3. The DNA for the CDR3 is TGTGCTCTTGGGGAAAATTTTTGGTGGTGGTACTGGGGGATAGCGTACACCGATAAACTCATCTTT. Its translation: CALGENFWWWYWGIAYTDKLIF.

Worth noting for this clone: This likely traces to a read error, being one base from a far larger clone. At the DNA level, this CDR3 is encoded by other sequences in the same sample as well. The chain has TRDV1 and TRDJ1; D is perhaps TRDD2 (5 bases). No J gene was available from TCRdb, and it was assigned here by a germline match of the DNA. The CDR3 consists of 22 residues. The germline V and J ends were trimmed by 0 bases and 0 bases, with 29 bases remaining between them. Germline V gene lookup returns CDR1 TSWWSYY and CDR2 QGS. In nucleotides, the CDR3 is TGTGCTCTTGGGGAACTGGGCCCTACGGTTCCAGAACTCTCCCGGGACACCGATAAACTCATCTTT. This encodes CALGELGPTVPELSRDTDKLIF.

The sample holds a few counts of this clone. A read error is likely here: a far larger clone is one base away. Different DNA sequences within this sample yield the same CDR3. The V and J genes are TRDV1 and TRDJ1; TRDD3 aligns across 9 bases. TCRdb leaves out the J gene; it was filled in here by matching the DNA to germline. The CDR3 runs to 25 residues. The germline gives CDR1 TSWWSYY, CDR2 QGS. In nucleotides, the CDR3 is TGTGCTCTTGGGCGTCGTAGGCCTTTCCTAATGTTGGTTACTGGGGGACCGCTGTACACTGATAAACTCATCTTT. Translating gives CALGRRRPFLMLVTGGPLYTDKLIF.

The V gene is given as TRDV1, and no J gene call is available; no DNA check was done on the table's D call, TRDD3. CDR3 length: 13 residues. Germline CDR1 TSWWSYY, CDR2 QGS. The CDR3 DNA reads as TGTGCTCTTGGGGACTACCAGGCCTTCCCTCAATATTTC. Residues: CALGDYQAFPQYF.

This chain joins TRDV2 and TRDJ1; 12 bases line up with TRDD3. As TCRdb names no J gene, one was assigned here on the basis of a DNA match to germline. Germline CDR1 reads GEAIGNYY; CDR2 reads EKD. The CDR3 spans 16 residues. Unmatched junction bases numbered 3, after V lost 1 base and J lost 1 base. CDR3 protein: CACDTLGDTTTDKLIF. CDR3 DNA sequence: TGTGCCTGTGACACTCTGGGGGATACGACCACCGATAAACTCATCTTT.

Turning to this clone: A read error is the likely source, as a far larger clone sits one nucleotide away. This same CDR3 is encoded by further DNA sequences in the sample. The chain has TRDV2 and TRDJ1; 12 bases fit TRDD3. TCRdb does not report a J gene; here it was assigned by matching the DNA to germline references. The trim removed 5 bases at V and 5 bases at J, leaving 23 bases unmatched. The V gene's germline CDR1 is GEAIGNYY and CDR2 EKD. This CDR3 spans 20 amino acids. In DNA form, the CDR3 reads TGTGCCTGTGGAGGGGGCCTGTACTGGGGGATACAAGGTCCGGCTGATAAACTCATCTTT. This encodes CACGGGLYWGIQGPADKLIF.

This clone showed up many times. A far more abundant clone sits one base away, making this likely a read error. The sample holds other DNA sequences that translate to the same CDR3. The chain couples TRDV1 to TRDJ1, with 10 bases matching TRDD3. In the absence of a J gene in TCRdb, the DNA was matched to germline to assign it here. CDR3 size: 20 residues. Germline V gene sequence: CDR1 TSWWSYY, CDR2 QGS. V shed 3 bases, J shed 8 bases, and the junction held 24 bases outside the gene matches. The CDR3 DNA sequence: TGTGCTCTTGGGGAGCAATTCCACGTACTGGGGGATTTTGCACATTTGAAACTCATCTTT. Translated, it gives CALGEQFHVLGDFAHLKLIF.

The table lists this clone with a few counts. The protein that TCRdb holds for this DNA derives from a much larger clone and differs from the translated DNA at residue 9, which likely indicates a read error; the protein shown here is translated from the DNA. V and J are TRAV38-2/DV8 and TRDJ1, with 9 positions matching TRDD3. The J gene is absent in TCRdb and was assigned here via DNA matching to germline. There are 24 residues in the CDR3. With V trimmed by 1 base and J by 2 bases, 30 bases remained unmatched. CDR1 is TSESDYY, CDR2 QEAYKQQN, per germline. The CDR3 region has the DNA TGTGCTTATAGGAGCCTAAGGTTAGCCTTTCCCCCTGGGGGATTAAGAATGGAAACCGATAAACTCATCTTT. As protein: CAYRSLRLAFPPGGLRMETDKLIF.

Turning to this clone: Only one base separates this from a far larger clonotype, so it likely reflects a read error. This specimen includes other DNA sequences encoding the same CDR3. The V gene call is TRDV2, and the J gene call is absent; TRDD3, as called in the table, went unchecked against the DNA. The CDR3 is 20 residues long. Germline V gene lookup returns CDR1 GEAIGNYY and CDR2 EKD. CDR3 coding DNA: TGTGCCTGTGACACGCATCCCCGAATGCTGGGGGATAGGTACACCGATAAACTTATCTTT. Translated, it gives CACDTHPRMLGDRYTDKLIF.

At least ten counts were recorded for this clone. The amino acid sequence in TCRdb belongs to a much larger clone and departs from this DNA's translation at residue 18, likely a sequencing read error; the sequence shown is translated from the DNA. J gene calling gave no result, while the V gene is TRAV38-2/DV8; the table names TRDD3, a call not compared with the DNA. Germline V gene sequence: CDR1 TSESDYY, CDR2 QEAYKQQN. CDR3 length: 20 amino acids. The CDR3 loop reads CAYGGSLPMAMNWGIRRPIF. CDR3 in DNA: TGTGCTTACGGAGGGAGCCTTCCTATGGCCATGAACTGGGGGATACGAAGGCCCATCTTT.

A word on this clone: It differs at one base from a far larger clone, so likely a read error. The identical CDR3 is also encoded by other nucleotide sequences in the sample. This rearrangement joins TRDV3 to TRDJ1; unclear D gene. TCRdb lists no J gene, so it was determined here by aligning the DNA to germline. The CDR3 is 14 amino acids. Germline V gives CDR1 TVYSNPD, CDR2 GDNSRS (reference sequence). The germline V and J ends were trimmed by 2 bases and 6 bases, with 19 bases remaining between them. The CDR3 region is CAFRSLSHSNKLIF. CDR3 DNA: TGTGCCTTTCGATCACTTTCCCACAGTAATAAACTCATCTTT.

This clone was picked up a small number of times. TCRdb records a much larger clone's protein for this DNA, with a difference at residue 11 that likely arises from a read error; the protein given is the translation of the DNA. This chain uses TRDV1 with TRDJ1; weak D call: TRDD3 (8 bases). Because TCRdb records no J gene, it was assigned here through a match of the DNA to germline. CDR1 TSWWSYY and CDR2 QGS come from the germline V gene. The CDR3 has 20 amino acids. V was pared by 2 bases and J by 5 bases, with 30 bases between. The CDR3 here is CALGEGKAFLAWGTRDKLIF. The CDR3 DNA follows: TGTGCTCTTGGGGAAGGGAAGGCCTTCCTGGCCTGGGGGACACGAGATAAACTCATCTTT.

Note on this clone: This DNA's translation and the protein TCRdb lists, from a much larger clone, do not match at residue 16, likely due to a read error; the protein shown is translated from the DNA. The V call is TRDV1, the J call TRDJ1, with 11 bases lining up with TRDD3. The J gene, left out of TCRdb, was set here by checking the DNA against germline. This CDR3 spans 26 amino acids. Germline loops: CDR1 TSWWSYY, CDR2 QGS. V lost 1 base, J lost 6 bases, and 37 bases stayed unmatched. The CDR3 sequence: CALGEPRRIPYWGIIEIGGPRHKLIF. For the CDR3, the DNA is TGTGCTCTTGGGGAACCTAGACGCATCCCGTACTGGGGGATAATCGAGATCGGGGGGCCTCGTCATAAACTCATCTTT.

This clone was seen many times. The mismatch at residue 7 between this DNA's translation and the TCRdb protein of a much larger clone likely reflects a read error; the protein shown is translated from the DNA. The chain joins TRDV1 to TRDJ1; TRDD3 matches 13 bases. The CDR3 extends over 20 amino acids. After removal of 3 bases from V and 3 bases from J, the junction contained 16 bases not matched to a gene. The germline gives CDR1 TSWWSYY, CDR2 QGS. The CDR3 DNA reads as TGTGCTCTTGGGGACGCATCCCCTTACTGGGGGATACGGGGGGCCGATAAACTCATCTTT. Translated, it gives CALGDASPYWGIRGADKLIF.

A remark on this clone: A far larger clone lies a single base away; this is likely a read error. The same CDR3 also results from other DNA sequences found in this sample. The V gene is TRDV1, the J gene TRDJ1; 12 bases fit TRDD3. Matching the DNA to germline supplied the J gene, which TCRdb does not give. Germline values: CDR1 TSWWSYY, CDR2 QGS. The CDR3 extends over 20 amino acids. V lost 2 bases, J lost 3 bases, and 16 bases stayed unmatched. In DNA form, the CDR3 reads TGTGCTCTTGGGGAATTGGGCCCTTACTGGGGGATACCCAACCCCGATAAACTCATCTTT. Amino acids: CALGELGPYWGIPNPDKLIF.